This TCR beta chain was recorded in a study of cytomegalovirus exposure and HLA in healthy donors. The wider study: Of several hundred genotyped donors, 65% to 85% clustered with self-reported Caucasian donors. General observations from the study: Usually a TCR sequence was rare, but some public TCRs were found in many donors.

Of note for this clone: The antigen remains unidentified.

A multiplex PCR was run with 60 Vbeta primers and 13 Jbeta primers. Data came from immunoSEQ multiplex PCR; TCRdb stores just in-frame clones and leaves some out. The data contain about 160,000 clones, approximately 85% of them singletons. The sequencing sample was made of PBMCs. The TCR was taken from a man between 18 and 29 years old in good health and CMV-seropositive.

The CDR3 loop reads CASSVGGGGKNEQFF. The CDR3 nucleotides read TGTGCCAGCAGCGTAGGCGGGGGAGGGAAGAATGAGCAGTTCTTC. J is TRBJ2-1 and V is TRBV9; 7 bases are shared with TRBD2. J lost 7 bases, V lost 0 bases, and 7 bases had no gene match. CDR1 is SGDLS and CDR2 is YYNGEE in the germline V gene. This CDR3 contains 15 residues.